This TCR beta chain stems from a study of tumour-infiltrating T cells in Burkitt lymphoma (TCRdb year 2020). In the study overall: TCR repertoire data were compared against clinical outcome, and productive clonality predicted overall survival and progression-free survival independently of established prognostic factors such as age at diagnosis.

Library method: the immunoSEQ multiplex PCR assay. TCRdb took this table from immuneACCESS and kept in-frame rearrangements with V and J called. Such tables lack part of the clones; where checked against another copy, unresolved V genes explain under half of the gap, and the rest is unexplained. The sample table shows around 6,300 clones, and around a tenth are seen once. The top ten hold 2.5% of the sample. Regarding this clone: The antigen this receptor binds is unknown. Base qualities are not provided; no much larger clone lies one nucleotide away.

The CDR1 and CDR2 encoded by the germline V gene are MNHNS and SASEGT. Deletion took 6 bases off V and 5 bases off J, with a span of 7 bases between the germline ends. The CDR3 runs 11 amino acids, cysteine and phenylalanine included. Only the CDR3 DNA stays, 33 bases, in frame from base 1. Sequenced material: tumor tissue. This clonotype originated in a human donor with diffuse large B-cell lymphoma. Recombination joined TRBV6-1 with TRBJ1-2; the D gene remains uncertain. The CDR3 protein sequence reads: CASRDAYGYTF. In nucleotide form, the sequence is TGTGCCAGCAGAGACGCATATGGCTACACCTTC.